This T cell receptor beta chain originates from a study of cytomegalovirus exposure and HLA in healthy donors (dated by TCRdb to 2015 to 2018). Notes on the research overall: In an earlier analysis of about 560 of the donors, approximately 300 Gb of sequence data and approximately 100 million unique TCR beta sequences from about 179 million T cells were reported. To predict cytomegalovirus infection status, the study combined high-throughput TCR immunosequencing, statistical association of individual TCRs with disease status, and machine learning. An earlier analysis of some 600 of the donors applied high-throughput TCR beta sequencing to assess whether each TCR beta V gene segment acted as functional or pseudogenic. Typing coverage varied by locus: roughly 620-640 donors for A, B, C, DRB1 and DQB1; about 520 for DQA1; around 610 for DPA1; around 490 for DPB1. A handful of DR-DQ haplotypes were handled as single units for association and clustering because linkage in the cohort was strong. Across about 380 genotyped donors of the cohort, an average of roughly 250,000 unique TCR beta nucleotide sequences per donor were sequenced, and about a sixth of those sequences were non-productive. In a later analysis, previously published TCR beta repertoires from about 670 donors were re-analyzed and high-resolution HLA genotyping was added so that TCR occurrence patterns could be studied. An early release covering approximately 600 HLA-typed donors comprised about 300 gigabases of sequencing data and roughly 86 million unique TCR sequences. Of the roughly 390 genotyped donors, around 81% fell in the genetic ancestry cluster associated with self-reported Caucasian donors. All discovery cohort repertoires had been generated on a single sequencing platform. Using immunosequencing, the study profiled T cell repertoires from fewer than 850 subjects and related those repertoires to cytomegalovirus serostatus. In the later analysis, no new phenotypic data were used to find candidate immune exposures; instead, reliance was placed on TCR beta sequences and their occurrence across donors. Class I and class II HLA loci were covered by the typing at four-digit resolution. Genome-wide SNP genotypes for about three fifths of the roughly 670 donors were used in a later genetic analysis, which treated that subset as a discovery cohort. Donor age, sex, ethnicity and CMV serostatus were compiled together with the repertoire data. Along with the roughly 710-subject first cohort, a separate validation cohort of over a hundred different subjects was used. The aim of the study was to test whether cataloging public T cell receptors could identify signatures of past pathogen exposure.

General conclusions and limits of the study: The authors suggested that the approach could potentially be extended to other disease states and immunological phenotypes. At a false discovery rate of 0.05, a later analysis linked approximately 18,000 TCR beta sequences to specific HLA alleles. According to a later analysis, most CMV-associated TCR beta chains appeared to be HLA-restricted, and the HLA associations seemed to be driven largely by CMV exposure. The study listed 150 to 200 TCR beta chains as associated with cytomegalovirus. Only TCR beta chains were sequenced in this cohort, and the absence of alpha or paired-chain data limited detectable features. In vitro tests confirmed that a few of the cytomegalovirus-associated TCR beta chains recognize cytomegalovirus antigens. A group of highly shared sequence variants was considered likely to be a technical artifact of the sequencing pipeline. Assigning TCR associations to individual alleles was difficult when HLA alleles, especially DR and DQ, strongly co-occurred. A later genetic analysis reported fewer N-insertions in productive TCRs among donors in an Asian-associated ancestry cluster than the roughly 700-donor mean. In an earlier analysis of some 500 of the donors, most TCR beta V segments were observed in productive rearrangements about 90% or about 30% of the time, broadly matching IMGT annotations. In a later analysis, HLA-associated TCR beta chains showed more clonal expansion and lower generation probabilities than non-associated chains that were equally common. In a later analysis, several top co-occurrence clusters were reported to appear linked to parvovirus B19, influenza, CMV and Epstein-Barr virus. Some IMGT-functional V segments, including TRBV6-2 and TRBV6-3, could not be told apart with the 87-base-pair reads, so those segments were excluded. Because HLA typing was missing for some donors at each locus, association tests included only the typed subset. A further reported finding was that TCR beta sequences accurately predicted the HLA-A and HLA-B alleles for most subjects in the first cohort. Roughly uniform sequencing depth across donors was assumed in presence/absence analyses, although this assumption may not hold. Most TCR sequences were seen in very few donors, while some public TCRs were found in many individuals. Cytomegalovirus status was reported to be diagnosed by the classifier with high specificity and sensitivity in both the original and validation cohorts. A later genetic analysis associated a missense DCLRE1C variant with V-gene and J-gene trimming of TCR beta chains, and an independent cohort replicated the association. CMV serostatus was the only immune exposure information available for the cohort. Because counts were too low, 15 to 20 rarely observed V segments, including chromosome 9 orphons, were excluded from the earlier analysis of several hundred of the donors. Correlated functional status among segregating V segments might be attributable to linkage disequilibrium, but an unknown experimental factor could not be ruled out. In a later analysis, the rate of TCR association differed among HLA loci, with DRB1 alleles having the most associated TCRs and HLA-C alleles having the fewest.

The cohort consisted of some 670 healthy bone marrow donors. Cohort members were all nominally healthy when sampled, although unrecorded immune exposures were likely present. The donor was CMV seronegative and belonged to the group of more than 300 seronegative cohort members. Each donor provided a peripheral blood sample, and peripheral blood mononuclear cells were used for TCR beta sequencing. Genomic DNA extraction from the blood cell samples was performed with the Qiagen DNeasy Blood Extraction Kit. Libraries came from the immunoSEQ multiplex PCR assay. For the multiplex PCR, a mixture combining 60 forward primers for TCR Vbeta segments and 13 reverse primers for TCR Jbeta segments was used. A multiplex PCR assay on genomic DNA amplified the CDR3 region of rearranged TCR beta genes. The Illumina HiSeq System was used to sequence the amplified TCR beta libraries as 87-base-pair reads. Under the source paper's analysis protocol: In a later analysis, tens of millions of unique TCR beta chains were counted across the roughly 700 repertoires, and roughly 10 million of these chains were shared by at least two donors. A nearest-neighbor algorithm error-corrected the raw reads and collapsed the reads into unique sequences, merging closely related sequences to remove PCR and sequencing errors. CDR3 sequences were aligned to IMGT reference sequences to assign V, D and J gene segments. For a sequence to be retained, a match of at least six nucleotides was required to both a V gene segment and a J gene segment. A rearrangement was called productive if the CDR3 had no stop codons and remained in frame with V and J, and every other rearrangement was called non-productive. Following IMGT convention, CDR3 was defined as the stretch from the second conserved V-encoded cysteine up to the conserved J-encoded phenylalanine. The earlier analysis of 550 to 650 of the donors excluded any sequence lacking an unambiguous match to a single V gene segment. An earlier analysis of a few hundred of the donors classified V segments as functional when productive rearrangements were above 56.7% and as segregating when the standard deviation between donors was above 5%. A statistical classification framework was built for diagnosing cytomegalovirus status from the catalog of TCR beta chain sequences. V and J gene assignment, in a later analysis, came from comparing TCR nucleotide sequences with IMGT/GENE-DB human TR gene sequences. In a later analysis, CDR3 sequences and most-parsimonious VDJ recombination scenarios were assigned using the TCRdist pipeline. In a later analysis, each TCR beta chain was defined by its CDR3 amino acid sequence together with its V-gene family, and reads lacking a unique V-gene family were excluded. In a later analysis, 500 to 650 highly shared, low-generation-probability nucleotide sequences were removed to address suspected cross-contamination and a sequencing artifact. In a later analysis, a clonal expansion index was calculated for each public chain from normalized within-repertoire ranks of inferred template counts. Generation probabilities in a later analysis came from a VDJ recombination model fitted to out-of-frame rearrangements, and those results were checked against IGoR. Hypergeometric tests were used in a later analysis to score TCR-TCR, TCR-HLA and TCR-CMV co-occurrence, with a repertoire-size bias correction applied to the TCR pairs. False discovery rates were estimated in a later analysis by permuting HLA or CMV assignments 20 times. In a later analysis, co-occurring TCRs were grouped using DBSCAN, and TCRdist sequence similarity was added for clustering within HLA-allele-positive subsets. For co-occurrence clustering, repertoires with fewer than 30,000 or more than 120,000 public chains were excluded, along with roughly 5 repertoires with anomalous nucleotide sharing. The immuneACCESS repertoire file appears here via TCRdb, limited to in-frame rearrangements. These files lack a portion of the clones; in checked studies, under half of the deficit traces to unresolved V genes, and the cause of the others is not known. V, J and clone size are taken as reported in that table, and D and trimming were inferred from the DNA itself. The sample table holds some 69,000 clones, of which 79% were seen once. The ten most abundant clones make up 2.9% of the sample.

From cysteine to phenylalanine, the CDR3 is 13 amino acids long. Solely the CDR3 DNA is kept, with 39 bases framed from the first base. The germline V gene (reference sequence) gives CDR1 as LNHDA and CDR2 as SQIVND. V is shortened by 6 bases, J by 0 bases, and the region joining them spans 7 bases. Notes on this clone: The antigen it recognizes is unknown. Nothing much larger sits one base from this clone, and base qualities are not available.

The sample consisted of PBMCs. The V and J segments used are TRBV19 and TRBJ2-3; there is no confident call for the D gene. The origin of this receptor is a woman younger than 45 in good health and CMV-seronegative. The nucleotide sequence reads TGTGCCAGTAGCCGTATTAGCACAGATACGCAGTATTTT. Its translation is CASSRISTDTQYF.